Only a few counts were recorded for the clone carrying this T cell receptor beta chain. The target antigen is unknown. The use of a sample-barcoded 5' primer and a J-beta primer mix characterized a second PCR of about 7 to 12 cycles. TCRdb analysed the 5' RACE reads with MiXCR anew, one entry per CDR3 protein. The table records about 1.5 million distinct CDR3 sequences, roughly 43% of them present only once. This sample was included in a study of blood T cells in healthy people across ages. Study-wide results and caveats: Older age coincided with a roughly linear decline in TCR beta diversity per million T cells.

The specimen sequenced was blood. This sequence originates from a woman aged 18-29 years in good health.

The CDR3 DNA follows: TGTGCCAGCAGCTTAGACTGGATAGGTCAAGAGACCCAGTACTTC. Translation: CASSLDWIGQETQYF. This chain joins TRBV11-2 and TRBJ2-5; D is ambiguous. The CDR3 extends over 15 amino acids. CDR1 is SGHAT, CDR2 FQNNGV, per germline. The V end was cut by 0 bases, the J end by 2 bases, with 10 bases between.